One and the same sample provided the 31 T cell receptor beta chains below, sequenced in a study of blood T cell repertoires in COVID-19. Libraries were prepared by immunoSEQ multiplex PCR; TCRdb keeps only in-frame clonotypes and omits some of them. Among approximately 150,000 clones, around 83% were seen once, and the ten largest hold roughly 8%. Sequenced: peripheral blood. The origin of the receptors is a woman aged 60-75 years with acute or convalescent COVID-19.

The rearrangement links TRBV19 to TRBJ1-1; TRBD1 agrees at 8 bases. The germline V gene encodes CDR1 LNHDA and CDR2 SQIVND (reference sequence). J lost 2 bases, V lost 5 bases, and 4 bases had no gene match. The CDR3 totals 14 residues. The CDR3 is CASSFDRGNTEAFF. The CDR3 bases are TGTGCCAGTAGTTTCGACAGGGGAAACACTGAAGCTTTCTTT.

The chain joins TRBV14 to TRBJ2-2; 7 bases map to TRBD1. Germline V gene data show CDR1 as SGHDN and CDR2 as FVKESK. This CDR3 region has 15 residues. With V trimmed by 4 bases and J by 6 bases, 8 bases remained unmatched. As DNA, the CDR3 is TGTGCCAGCAGCCTCCATCAGGGGGTCCCCGGGGAGCTGTTTTTT. Translation gives CASSLHQGVPGELFF.

The sample holds a few counts of this clone. This chain connects TRBV6-5 to TRBJ1-2, with 8 bases aligning to TRBD1. The V gene end was trimmed by 6 bases and the J gene end by 3 bases; junction bases not matched to a gene: 3. The germline gives CDR1 MNHEY, CDR2 SVGAGI. The CDR3 covers 13 residues. CDR3 residues: CASRRGQDYGYTF. CDR3 nucleotide sequence: TGTGCCAGCAGGAGGGGACAGGACTATGGCTACACCTTC.

The chain uses TRBV30 and TRBJ1-2, with 8 bases matching TRBD1. V lost 2 bases to trimming and J lost 4 bases; unmatched junction nucleotides: 6. The CDR3 is 14 amino acids. CDR1 GTSNPN and CDR2 SVGIG come from the germline V gene (reference sequence). In nucleotides, the CDR3 is TGTGCCTGGAGTCCCCCCGGGACAGGCTATGGCTACACCTTC. Translating it yields CAWSPPGTGYGYTF.

The CDR3 is CASSPSGTGVGQPQHF. CDR3 in DNA: TGTGCCAGCTCACCGTCAGGGACAGGGGTCGGACAGCCCCAGCATTTT. The chain joins TRBV18 to TRBJ1-5; 10 bases line up with TRBD1. Unmatched junction bases numbered 9, after V lost 3 bases and J lost 7 bases. From germline, CDR1 is KGHSH and CDR2 LQKENI. This CDR3 spans 16 amino acids.

The chain uses TRBV5-1 and TRBJ2-7, with 7 bases fitting TRBD2. V lost 1 base to trimming and J lost 2 bases; unmatched junction nucleotides: 6. There are 15 residues in the CDR3. Germline V gives CDR1 SGHRS, CDR2 YFSETQ. The CDR3 DNA reads TGCGCCAGCAGCTTGAGGCTAGCGGATCCCTACGAGCAGTACTTC. Its translation is CASSLRLADPYEQYF.

The chain employs TRBV3-1 (or the pseudogene TRBV3-2) and TRBJ2-5; D may be TRBD2 (6 bases). With 5 bases removed from V and 1 base from J, the gap between germline ends came to 11 bases. The length of the CDR3 is 14 residues. CDR1 and CDR2 from the germline V gene are LGHDT and YNNKEL (reference sequence). The CDR3 spells CASSTGVAQETQYF. The CDR3 nucleotides are TGTGCCAGCAGCACGGGAGTAGCCCAAGAGACCCAGTACTTC.

This chain links TRBV4-3 with TRBJ1-6; a possible D gene is TRBD1 (6 bases). Trimming took 0 bases from V and 13 from J, leaving 16 bases between them. Germline loops: CDR1 LGHNA, CDR2 YSLEER. This CDR3 has 15 amino acids. The CDR3 reads CASSQDRIPGAPLHF. DNA for the CDR3: TGCGCCAGCAGCCAAGATCGAATACCAGGGGCCCCCCTCCACTTT.

CDR3 in amino acids: CASSFNGGSDQPQHF. The CDR3 DNA is TGCGCCAGCAGCTTCAACGGAGGGTCCGATCAGCCCCAGCATTTT. The chain joins TRBV5-1 to TRBJ1-5; D is undetermined. Germline lookup yields CDR1 SGHRS and CDR2 YFSETQ. This CDR3 is 15 amino acids long. V gave up 2 bases and J gave up 5 bases, with 14 bases separating them.

The chain uses TRBV21-1 and TRBJ1-2. TRBV21-1 is a documented pseudogene. This CDR3 has 13 amino acids. The CDR3, as DNA: TGTGCCAGCAGGATAAGGACTGTGGATGGCTACACCTTC. Protein product: CASRIRTVDGYTF.

This clone was seen a handful of times. CDR3 sequence: CASSARDTSYEQYF. The CDR3 nucleotides read TGTGCCAGCAGCGCTCGGGACACATCCTACGAGCAGTACTTC. The J gene is TRBJ2-7, the V gene TRBV2; perhaps TRBD1 as D (6 bases). V lost 6 bases and J 1 base, leaving 13 bases between the germline ends. CDR3 length: 14 residues. Germline CDR1 reads SNHLY; CDR2 reads FYNNEI.

The chain uses TRBV10-3 and TRBJ1-1; 7 bases map to TRBD1. Germline values: CDR1 ENHRY, CDR2 SYGVKD. J gave up 0 bases and V 4 bases, and 5 bases lay outside the gene matches. The CDR3 loop spans 15 amino acids. CDR3 in DNA: TGTGCCATCAGTGCGGACAGGAAGATGAACACTGAAGCTTTCTTT. It specifies CAISADRKMNTEAFF.

This clone has a single count. This chain joins TRBV29-1 and TRBJ1-2; no definite D call. Germline V gives CDR1 SQVTM, CDR2 ANQGSEA. V was trimmed by 3 bases and J by 1 base, leaving 12 bases between them. The CDR3 length is 14 residues. CDR3 DNA sequence: TGCAGCGTTGAGGGAGGAAACCGTAACTATGGCTACACCTTC. This gives the protein CSVEGGNRNYGYTF.

The CDR3 bases are TGCGCCAGCAGCTTGGGACGCTCTCCTTCGCACAGCTCTGGAAACACCATATATTTT. Its translation is CASSLGRSPSHSSGNTIYF. The V gene is TRBV5-1, the J gene TRBJ1-3; D gene unclear. Trimming shortened V by 0 bases and J by 0 bases, and 19 bases separated the two germline ends. Germline CDR1 reads SGHRS; CDR2 reads YFSETQ. This CDR3 spans 19 amino acids.

V gene TRBV11-2 combines with J gene TRBJ2-4; 7 bases align to TRBD1. V trimming: 1 base; J trimming: 0 bases; junction bases outside the gene matches: 3. The CDR3 runs 16 residues. The V gene's germline CDR1 is SGHAT and CDR2 FQNNGV. As DNA, the CDR3 is TGTGCCAGCAGCTTAGTAGGGGGCCTAGCCAAAAACATTCAGTACTTC. It encodes CASSLVGGLAKNIQYF.

This sequence joins TRBV4-1 and TRBJ1-1; 7 bases are a match to TRBD1. This CDR3 spans 14 amino acids. CDR1 is MGHRA and CDR2 is YSYEKL in the germline V gene. The trim removed 3 bases at V and 11 bases at J, leaving 12 bases unmatched. CDR3 in DNA: TGCGCCAGCAGCCACCTAGGACAGGCAAGCCGGGCTTTCTTT. This sequence encodes CASSHLGQASRAFF.

The V and J genes are TRBV28 and TRBJ2-3; no definite D call. V shed 10 bases and J shed 2 bases, with 13 bases lying between them. Germline loops: CDR1 MDHEN, CDR2 SYDVKM. The CDR3 consists of 13 residues. The chain's CDR3 is CATLWQITDTQYF. The CDR3 bases are TGTGCCACCCTGTGGCAGATCACAGATACGCAGTATTTT. Full variable domain (rest looked up from reference TRBV28 and TRBJ2-3): DVKVTQSSRYLVKRTGEKVFLECVQDMDHENMFWYRQDPGLGLRLIYFSYDVKMKEKGDIPEGYSVSREKKERFSLILESASTNQTSMYLCATLWQITDTQYFGPGTRLTVL.

J is TRBJ1-2 and V is TRBV2; D remains unclear. Trimming shortened V by 4 bases and J by 8 bases, and 17 bases separated the two germline ends. Germline V gives CDR1 SNHLY, CDR2 FYNNEI. This CDR3 region has 14 residues. The CDR3 DNA follows: TGTGCCAGCAGTGTAGACGGAGGTCTGGGAGGCTACACCTTC. It encodes CASSVDGGLGGYTF.

V usage is TRBV19 and J usage is TRBJ2-7, with TRBD2 matching over 7 bases. Per germline, CDR1 LNHDA and CDR2 SQIVND (reference sequence). V lost 4 bases, J lost 0 bases, and 3 bases stayed unmatched. The CDR3 runs 14 residues. This CDR3 reads CASSRGGSSYEQYF. The CDR3 nucleotides read TGTGCCAGTAGTAGGGGGGGTAGCTCCTACGAGCAGTACTTC. Full variable domain (rest looked up from reference TRBV19 and TRBJ2-7): DGGITQSPKYLFRKEGQNVTLSCEQNLNHDAMYWYRQDPGQGLRLIYYSQIVNDFQKGDIAEGYSVSREKKESFPLTVTSAQKNPTAFYLCASSRGGSSYEQYFGPGTRLTVT.

The chain joins TRBV7-2 to TRBJ1-1; D is ambiguous. V was clipped by 5 bases and J by 3 bases, with 4 bases between them. There are 11 residues in the CDR3. The germline gives CDR1 SGHTA, CDR2 FQGNSA. CDR3 coding DNA: TGTGCCAGCAGCCGCGACACTGAAGCTTTCTTT. Its translation is CASSRDTEAFF.

The chain carries TRBV5-1 and TRBJ2-4, with 13 bases lining up with TRBD2. Germline V gene data show CDR1 as SGHRS and CDR2 as YFSETQ. V lost 4 bases to trimming and J lost 8 bases; unmatched junction nucleotides: 9. This CDR3 region has 16 residues. In DNA form, the CDR3 reads TGCGCCAGCAGCCTAAGGACTAGCGGGGGCGGGGACATTCAGTACTTC. This translates into CASSLRTSGGGDIQYF. The complete variable domain, with remaining parts taken from reference TRBV5-1 and TRBJ2-4, reads KAGVTQTPRYLIKTRGQQVTLSCSPISGHRSVSWYQQTPGQGLQFLFEYFSETQRNKGNFPGRFSGRQFSNSRSEMNVSTLELGDSALYLCASSLRTSGGGDIQYFGAGTRLSVL.

The rearrangement uses TRBV7-8 and TRBJ2-1, with TRBD2 as a possible D gene (7 bases). The V gene's germline CDR1 is SGHVS and CDR2 FQNEAQ. CDR3 length: 15 residues. Trimming removed 2 bases from V and 6 bases from J, with 14 bases in between. The CDR3 loop reads CASSLLGGAPNEQFF. In DNA form, the CDR3 reads TGTGCCAGCAGCTTACTTGGGGGGGCACCCAATGAGCAGTTCTTC.

The V gene is TRBV28, the J gene TRBJ1-1; unclear D gene. Germline values: CDR1 MDHEN, CDR2 SYDVKM. Trimming left V 7 bases short and J 0 bases short, with 12 bases between. The CDR3 runs 14 residues. This chain's CDR3 is CASISGFMNTEAFF. The CDR3 coding sequence is TGTGCCAGCATTTCGGGTTTCATGAACACTGAAGCTTTCTTT. The whole variable domain, filled in from reference TRBV28 and TRBJ1-1, reads DVKVTQSSRYLVKRTGEKVFLECVQDMDHENMFWYRQDPGLGLRLIYFSYDVKMKEKGDIPEGYSVSREKKERFSLILESASTNQTSMYLCASISGFMNTEAFFGQGTRLTVV.

The chain is built from TRBV5-1 and TRBJ1-1, with TRBD1 matching over 11 bases. J was trimmed by 8 bases and V by 2 bases; bases with no gene match: 8. The CDR3 has 15 amino acids. In germline, CDR1 is SGHRS, CDR2 YFSETQ. CDR3 bases: TGCGCCAGCAGCTTCGGACAGGGGGCGCTTGGGGAAGCTTTCTTT. Its translation: CASSFGQGALGEAFF.

The chain links TRBV10-3 to TRBJ2-2; the D is unclear. This CDR3 spans 11 amino acids. Germline-derived CDR1 and CDR2 are ENHRY and SYGVKD. V gave up 10 bases and J gave up 6 bases, with 9 bases separating them. The CDR3 coding sequence is TGTGCCACTTTAGAGGCCGGGGAGCTGTTTTTT. Its protein product is CATLEAGELFF.

The gene calls are TRBV5-1 and TRBJ1-1; D is unresolved. V gave up 2 bases and J gave up 2 bases, with 10 bases separating them. CDR3 length equals 14 residues. CDR1 is SGHRS, CDR2 YFSETQ, per germline. CDR3 loop: CASSFEGPNTEAFF. In DNA form, the CDR3 reads TGCGCCAGCAGCTTCGAGGGCCCAAACACTGAAGCTTTCTTT. Full variable domain (rest looked up from reference TRBV5-1 and TRBJ1-1): KAGVTQTPRYLIKTRGQQVTLSCSPISGHRSVSWYQQTPGQGLQFLFEYFSETQRNKGNFPGRFSGRQFSNSRSEMNVSTLELGDSALYLCASSFEGPNTEAFFGQGTRLTVV.

This chain uses TRBV6-5 with TRBJ2-1, with D tentatively TRBD1 (5 bases). The CDR3 has 11 amino acids. The V gene lost 7 bases and the J gene lost 8 bases, with 9 bases spanning the gap. CDR1 and CDR2 (germline): MNHEY, SVGAGI. For the CDR3, the DNA is TGTGCCAGCACCCAGGGTTATGAGCAGTTCTTC. Residues: CASTQGYEQFF.

The rearrangement joins TRBV2 to TRBJ1-1; 8 bases map to TRBD1. J lost 3 bases, V lost 9 bases, and 9 bases had no gene match. Germline V gene sequence: CDR1 SNHLY, CDR2 FYNNEI. There are 14 residues in the CDR3. DNA of the CDR3: TGTGCCAGTTGGTATAGGACAGGGTACACTGAAGCTTTCTTT. Its protein is CASWYRTGYTEAFF.

The V gene is TRBV12-5, the J gene TRBJ1-1; TRBD1 matches 8 bases. Germline CDR1 is LGHNT and CDR2 is FRNRAP. CDR3 length: 17 amino acids. V trimming: 0 bases; J trimming: 3 bases; junction bases outside the gene matches: 9. The CDR3 DNA reads TGTGCTAGTGGTTTGGTACCAGGGGGCAGGCGGGACACTGAAGCTTTCTTT. It codes for CASGLVPGGRRDTEAFF.

A single count supports this clone. The CDR3 here is CASSSGLAGTTDTQYF. The CDR3 DNA is TGCGCCAGCAGCTCGGGACTAGCGGGGACCACAGATACGCAGTATTTT. This rearrangement joins TRBV5-1 to TRBJ2-3, with 13 bases matching TRBD2. CDR3 length equals 16 residues. Trimming at V came to 3 bases and at J to 2 bases, leaving 3 bases not matched to a gene. CDR1 is SGHRS and CDR2 is YFSETQ in the germline V gene.

This rearrangement joins TRBV7-9 to TRBJ2-3, with 8 positions matching TRBD2. J lost 8 bases, V lost 2 bases, and 18 bases had no gene match. CDR1 is SEHNR, CDR2 FQNEAQ, per germline (reference sequence). CDR3 length: 18 residues. CDR3 coding DNA: TGTGCCAGCAGCTTACCACCTCAATACGGGACTAGGGTAGTTACGCAGTATTTT. Translating it yields CASSLPPQYGTRVVTQYF.